This T cell receptor beta chain was identified during a study of control samples from healthy donors and cancer patients. Clones were sequenced by immunoSEQ multiplex PCR, and TCRdb holds only the in-frame ones, with some missing. The sample includes tens of thousands of clones, 88% of them seen just once. Germline assignment: CDR1 KGHSH and CDR2 LQKENI. Trimming took off 2 bases at V and 0 bases at J, with 7 bases between the two ends. There are 14 residues in the CDR3. The source of this sequence is a woman between 65 and 79 years old in good health. Specimen: blood. This chain connects TRBV18 to TRBJ1-2; possibly TRBD1 for D (6 bases). The DNA of the CDR3 is TGTGCCAGCTCACCAGGACAGACTAACTATGGCTACACCTTC. Amino acid sequence: CASSPGQTNYGYTF.